This TCR beta chain originates from a study of OX40 agonist ivuxolimab in advanced cancers. Overall study: The mean age was approximately 56 years, ranging from about 20 to 79, with under 90% of participants male.

This clone came up a few times. Germline values: CDR1 MNHNY, CDR2 SVGAGI (reference sequence). The CDR3 runs to 13 residues. V lost 6 bases, J lost 4 bases, and 12 bases lay in between. Profiling relied on immunoSEQ multiplex PCR, and the TCRdb table lists in-frame clones only, not all of them. The profile shows roughly 24,000 clones, 75% to 85% of them singletons. This receptor was obtained from an adult with an advanced solid tumor such as melanoma, head and neck, liver or kidney cancer. The rearrangement uses TRBV6-6 and TRBJ2-5, with a tentative D call TRBD2 (5 bases). This material consisted of CD4+ or CD8+ T cells sorted from blood, taken in a trial of the OX40 agonist ivuxolimab. The CDR3 DNA sequence: TGTGCCAGCAGCCCCCCGGGGAGAGAGACCCAGTACTTC. Amino acid sequence: CASSPPGRETQYF.